This TCR beta chain appears in the sequencing data of a study of breast tumors, draining lymph nodes, adjacent tissues. Trimming took 5 bases from V and 0 from J; bases not matched to a gene: 4. The germline V gene has CDR1 LNHDA and CDR2 SQIVND (reference sequence). This CDR3 has 16 amino acids. Axillary draining lymph nodes of breast cancer patients supplied the node samples. This clonotype showed up many times. The antigen is not known. Whole-study results and caveats: Tumor TCR diversity was below lymph nodes but above nontumor tissue. Tumor and nontumor repertoires were significantly more similar in luminal-like than in basal-like breast cancer.

From the multiplex PCR reads, TCRdb called clonotypes with MiXCR, one entry per CDR3 protein. The sample consists of fewer than 140,000 distinct CDR3 sequences, less than 40% of them appearing once. Sequencing was performed on axillary lymph node tissue. The sequence came from a female donor with breast cancer. Some clones in this sample may be carry-over from other donors' samples. V and J are TRBV19 and TRBJ1-6; 7 bases agree with TRBD1. The DNA for the CDR3 is TGTGCCAGTAGTGGGACAGAGAGCTCCTATAATTCACCCCTCCACTTT. Translated: CASSGTESSYNSPLHF. The full variable domain, rest sourced from reference TRBV19 and TRBJ1-6, is DGGITQSPKYLFRKEGQNVTLSCEQNLNHDAMYWYRQDPGQGLRLIYYSQIVNDFQKGDIAEGYSVSREKKESFPLTVTSAQKNPTAFYLCASSGTESSYNSPLHFGNGTRLTVT.